These 11 T cell receptor beta chains originate from one sample sequenced in a study of cytomegalovirus exposure and HLA in healthy donors. In the PCR, 60 Vbeta and 13 Jbeta primers were used. Sequencing used immunoSEQ multiplex PCR; TCRdb keeps in-frame clones, though not all of them. The table has hundreds of thousands of clones, 70% to 85% seen once. Sequenced input: PBMCs. Receptors originate from a woman aged 40 to 50 in good health and CMV-seronegative.

The rearrangement uses TRBV6-5 and TRBJ2-5, with D tentatively TRBD1 (5 bases). The CDR3 has 13 residues. V was shortened by 5 bases and J by 9 bases, with 16 bases between the two germline ends. The germline CDR1 and CDR2 sequences are MNHEY and SVGAGI. In DNA, the CDR3 is TGTGCCAGCAGTCGGACGGGCGCCAGGGCCCAGTACTTC. Translation: CASSRTGARAQYF.

The CDR3 DNA is TGTGCCACCAGCAGAGATCGGGGGAGCTCCTATAATTCACCCCTCCACTTT. Its translation is CATSRDRGSSYNSPLHF. The V call is TRBV15, the J call TRBJ1-6, with D possibly matching TRBD1 (5 bases). Germline lookup yields CDR1 LNHNV and CDR2 YYDKDF (reference sequence). This CDR3 has 17 amino acids. The V and J ends lost 0 bases and 0 bases respectively, with 9 bases between them.

The rearrangement uses TRBV27 and TRBJ2-2; TRBD2 matches 12 bases. The CDR3 has 17 residues. Germline CDR1 reads MNHEY; CDR2 reads SMNVEV (reference sequence). Trimming removed 7 bases from V and 6 bases from J; junction bases left unmatched: 12. For the CDR3, the DNA is TGTGCCAGCAAACTAGCGGGGGGCACCCCGGGGGCCGGGGAGCTGTTTTTT. This encodes CASKLAGGTPGAGELFF.

V is TRBV28 and J is TRBJ1-5; TRBD1 might be the D (5 bases). The germline CDR1 and CDR2 sequences are MDHEN and SYDVKM. There are 15 residues in the CDR3. V lost 3 bases and J lost 1, with 10 bases in between. The CDR3: CASSFVGVSNQPQHF. The CDR3 DNA sequence: TGTGCCAGCAGTTTCGTAGGGGTAAGCAATCAGCCCCAGCATTTT.

V gene TRBV7-2 combines with J gene TRBJ1-6; no definite D call. The CDR3 length is 16 residues. CDR1 and CDR2 from the germline V gene are SGHTA and FQGNSA. The V end was cut by 3 bases, the J end by 0 bases, with 9 bases between. CDR3 in amino acids: CASSFSVSSYNSPLHF. The CDR3 coding sequence is TGTGCCAGCAGCTTTTCAGTCAGCTCCTATAATTCACCCCTCCACTTT.

The chain recombines TRBV30 with TRBJ2-1; TRBD2 agrees at 8 bases. The CDR3 runs 14 residues. Germline V gene sequence: CDR1 GTSNPN, CDR2 SVGIG (reference sequence). The V and J ends lost 4 bases and 10 bases, in that order; junction bases with no gene match: 12. CDR3 residues: CAWTRSGGGGEQFF. CDR3 coding DNA: TGTGCCTGGACAAGGAGCGGGGGCGGAGGGGAGCAGTTCTTC.

CDR3 amino acids: CALRSGVGEQYF. As DNA, the CDR3 is TGTGCCCTCCGGTCGGGGGTCGGCGAGCAGTACTTC. The chain joins TRBV5-4 to TRBJ2-7; D possibly corresponds to TRBD2 (6 bases). There are 12 residues in the CDR3. Between the trimmed V and J ends, which lost 10 bases and 6 bases, there was a span of 17 bases. The germline V gene has CDR1 SGHNT and CDR2 YYREEE (reference sequence).

The V gene is TRBV5-1, the J gene TRBJ1-2; no clear D gene. CDR1 is SGHRS, CDR2 YFSETQ, per germline. The CDR3 covers 14 residues. V lost 5 bases and J lost 8, with 19 bases in between. For the CDR3, the DNA is TGCGCCAGCAGTCACCCCGAACGGGTTACCGGCTACACCTTC. Translating it yields CASSHPERVTGYTF.

The chain is built from TRBV5-6 and TRBJ1-5; 7 bases fit TRBD1. Per germline, CDR1 SGHDT and CDR2 YYEEEE. Losses at the gene ends were 4 bases for V and 4 bases for J; bases not matched to a gene: 14. This CDR3 has 17 residues. Written as DNA, the CDR3 is TGTGCCAGCAGCAGATGGACAGGTGGGGTTACAAATCAGCCCCAGCATTTT. This encodes CASSRWTGGVTNQPQHF.

This clone was seen more than once but under ten times. V is TRBV7-9 and J is TRBJ2-1; maybe TRBD2 (7 bases). The CDR3 runs 13 residues. Trimming took 1 base from V and 15 from J, leaving 16 bases between them. Germline CDR1 is SEHNR and CDR2 is FQNEAQ (reference sequence). The CDR3 loop reads CASSLVGGGETFF. Here the CDR3 DNA reads TGTGCCAGCAGCTTAGTGGGGGGGGGCGAAACGTTCTTC.

CDR3 region: CASKRGSGANVLTF. CDR3 bases: TGTGCCAGCAAGCGGGGTTCTGGGGCCAACGTCCTGACTTTC. The V call is TRBV28, the J call TRBJ2-6, with TRBD2 identical over 7 bases. The V and J ends lost 7 bases and 1 base, in that order; junction bases with no gene match: 1. The germline CDR1 and CDR2 sequences are MDHEN and SYDVKM. This CDR3 is 14 amino acids long.